The table lists the clone carrying this TCR beta chain with many counts. The sample belongs to a study of early T cells in non-severe SARS-CoV-2 infection. Germline loops: CDR1 SQVTM, CDR2 ANQGSEA. The V end was cut by 6 bases, the J end by 0 bases, with 9 bases between. The CDR3 has 13 residues. TCRdb used MiXCR to reprocess the 5' RACE reads, holding one entry per CDR3 protein. Found here are about 54,000 distinct CDR3 sequences, more than 6.5% of them singletons; the top ten hold about 5.8%. The sequence came from an adult who was a healthcare worker with PCR-confirmed SARS-CoV-2 infection or an uninfected control (not recorded which). V and J are TRBV29-1 and TRBJ2-1, with D tentatively TRBD2 (6 bases). The specimen comprised whole blood, sampled at baseline. The CDR3 bases are TGCAGCGTAGGAGGGAGCTCCTACAATGAGCAGTTCTTC. Its translation: CSVGGSSYNEQFF.